The source of this T cell receptor beta chain is a study of shared clonotypes between healthy human individuals. Looked up from germline, CDR1 is LNHDA and CDR2 is SQIVND (reference sequence). This CDR3 has 13 amino acids. V lost 5 bases to trimming and J lost 7 bases; unmatched junction nucleotides: 5. Source study methods: Without quality scores, immunoSEQ junctional reads could not be filtered like full-length reads. The method was immunoSEQ multiplex PCR; TCRdb's version includes in-frame clones alone and lacks a portion of them. V, J and clone size derive from that table, while D and trimming were established from the DNA sequence. The sample consists of some 580,000 clones, about 97% of them appearing once.

Sample: naive CD4+ T cells sorted from blood. The subset: CD45RA+ positively selected. This TCR came from a woman aged 30 to 39 in good health. The V call is TRBV19, the J call TRBJ2-1; 7 bases agree with TRBD1. The CDR3: CASSLTGMNEQFF. DNA for the CDR3: TGTGCCAGTAGTTTGACAGGGATGAATGAGCAGTTCTTC.